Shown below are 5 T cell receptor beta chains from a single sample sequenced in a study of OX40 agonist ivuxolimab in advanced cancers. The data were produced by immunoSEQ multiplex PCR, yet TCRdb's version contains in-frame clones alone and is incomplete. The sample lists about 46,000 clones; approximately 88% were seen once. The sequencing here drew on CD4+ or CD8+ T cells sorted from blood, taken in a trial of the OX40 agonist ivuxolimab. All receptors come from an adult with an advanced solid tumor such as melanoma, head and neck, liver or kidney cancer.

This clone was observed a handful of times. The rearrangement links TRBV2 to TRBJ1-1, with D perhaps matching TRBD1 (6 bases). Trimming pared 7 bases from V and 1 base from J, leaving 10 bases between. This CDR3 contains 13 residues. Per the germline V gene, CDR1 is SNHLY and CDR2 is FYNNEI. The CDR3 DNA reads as TGTGCCAGCAATACACAGGGGAACACTGAAGCTTTCTTT. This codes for CASNTQGNTEAFF.

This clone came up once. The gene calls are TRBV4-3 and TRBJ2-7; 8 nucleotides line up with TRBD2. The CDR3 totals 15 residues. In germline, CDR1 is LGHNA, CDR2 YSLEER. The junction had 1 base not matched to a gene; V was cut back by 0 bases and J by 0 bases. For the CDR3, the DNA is TGCGCCAGCAGCCAAGAAGGGACTAGCTCCTACGAGCAGTACTTC. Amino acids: CASSQEGTSSYEQYF.

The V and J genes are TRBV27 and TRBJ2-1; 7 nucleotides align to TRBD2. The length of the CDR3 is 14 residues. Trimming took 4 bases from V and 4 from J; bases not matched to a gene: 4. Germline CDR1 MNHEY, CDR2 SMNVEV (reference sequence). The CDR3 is CASSSSGEYNEQFF. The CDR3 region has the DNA TGTGCCAGCAGTTCCAGCGGGGAGTACAATGAGCAGTTCTTC.

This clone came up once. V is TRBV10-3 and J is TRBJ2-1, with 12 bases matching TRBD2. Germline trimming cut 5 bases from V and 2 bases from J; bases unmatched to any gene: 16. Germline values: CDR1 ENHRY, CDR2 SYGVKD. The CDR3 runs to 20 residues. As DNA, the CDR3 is TGTGCCATCAGTCTAGCTAGCGGGAGGGATTCACAACGTGCCTACAATGAGCAGTTCTTC. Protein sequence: CAISLASGRDSQRAYNEQFF.

In DNA, the CDR3 is TGTGTCAGAAGCTTAGGGTTTTTTGCAGGGGCGCAGGTCACTGAAGCTTTCTTT. Translated, it gives CVRSLGFFAGAQVTEAFF. The gene calls are TRBV7-5 and TRBJ1-1; the D call TRBD1 from the table was never checked on the DNA. TRBV7-5 is labeled a pseudogene. The CDR3 runs to 18 residues.